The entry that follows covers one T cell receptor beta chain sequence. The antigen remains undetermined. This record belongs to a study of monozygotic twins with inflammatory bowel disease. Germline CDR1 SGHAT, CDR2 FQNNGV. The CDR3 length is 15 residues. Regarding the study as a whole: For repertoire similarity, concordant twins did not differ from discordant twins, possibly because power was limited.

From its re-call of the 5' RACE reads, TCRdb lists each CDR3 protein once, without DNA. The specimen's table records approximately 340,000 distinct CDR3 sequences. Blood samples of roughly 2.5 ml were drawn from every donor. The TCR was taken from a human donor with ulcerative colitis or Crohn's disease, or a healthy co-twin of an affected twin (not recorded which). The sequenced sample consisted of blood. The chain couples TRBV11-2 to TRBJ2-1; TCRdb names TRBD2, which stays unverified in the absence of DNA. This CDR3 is CASSLDPGVNNEQFF.